These 16 T cell receptor beta chains came from one sample sequenced in a study of early T cells in non-severe SARS-CoV-2 infection. TCRdb re-called the 5' RACE reads with MiXCR, one entry per CDR3 protein. The sample shows some 97,000 distinct CDR3 sequences, 8% to 13% of them seen only once. The sample was whole blood, taken at baseline. The receptors derive from an adult who was a healthcare worker with PCR-confirmed SARS-CoV-2 infection or an uninfected control (not recorded which).

The chain combines TRBV28 with TRBJ2-5; the D is unclear. Trimming removed 5 bases at V and 8 bases at J, with 12 bases between. Germline V gene sequence: CDR1 MDHEN, CDR2 SYDVKM. The CDR3 covers 12 residues. The CDR3 loop is CASSRSAGTQYF. The CDR3 coding sequence is TGTGCCAGCAGTCGATCTGCTGGAACCCAGTACTTC.

This clonotype was recorded at least ten times. The chain links TRBV29-1 to TRBJ2-1; D unresolved. V was shortened by 6 bases and J by 5 bases, with 17 bases between the two germline ends. Germline V gives CDR1 SQVTM, CDR2 ANQGSEA. The CDR3 extends over 14 amino acids. CDR3 bases: TGCAGCGTGTTCCAACGAGGACGGGACAATGAGCAGTTCTTC. Translation gives CSVFQRGRDNEQFF.

This clonotype occurred a few times. The gene calls are TRBV7-2 and TRBJ2-7; the D call may be TRBD1 or TRBD2 (5 bases each). Germline-derived CDR1 and CDR2 are SGHTA and FQGNSA. This CDR3 is built from 16 residues. V lost 1 base and J 4 bases, leaving 17 bases between the germline ends. The CDR3: CASSLDGMRGRYEQYF. CDR3 DNA: TGTGCCAGCAGCTTAGATGGGATGAGGGGACGGTACGAGCAGTACTTC. The complete variable domain, with remaining parts taken from reference TRBV7-2 and TRBJ2-7, reads GAGVSQSPSNKVTEKGKDVELRCDPISGHTALYWYRQSLGQGLEFLIYFQGNSAPDKSGLPSDRFSAERTGGSVSTLTIQRTQQEDSAVYLCASSLDGMRGRYEQYFGPGTRLTVT.

This clonotype has at least ten counts. The chain recombines TRBV20-1 with TRBJ1-4; D gene ambiguous. CDR3 length equals 12 residues. Germline loops: CDR1 DFQATT, CDR2 SNEGSKA (reference sequence). Trimming took 6 bases from V and 7 from J, leaving 12 bases between them. As DNA, the CDR3 is TGCAGTGCCCCCATGGGAGGTGAAAAACTGTTTTTT. Translation: CSAPMGGEKLFF.

The gene calls are TRBV24-1 and TRBJ2-3, with 8 nucleotides matching TRBD1. Germline V CDR1 and CDR2: KGHDR, SFDVKD. Unmatched junction bases numbered 3, after V lost 9 bases and J lost 2 bases. The CDR3 is 13 amino acids. The CDR3 DNA sequence: TGTGCCACCGGGACAGGAAACACAGATACGCAGTATTTT. Amino acid sequence: CATGTGNTDTQYF.

In its sample, this clonotype was seen many times. This chain links TRBV27 with TRBJ1-2; D perhaps matches TRBD1 (5 bases). Trimming took 5 bases from V and 5 from J, leaving 18 bases between them. CDR1 and CDR2 from the germline V gene are MNHEY and SMNVEV (reference sequence). The CDR3 length is 15 residues. The CDR3 spells CASSLRATRQYGYTF. For the CDR3, the DNA is TGTGCCAGCAGTCTAAGAGCTACGAGACAGTATGGCTACACCTTC.

The rearrangement joins TRBV14 to TRBJ2-3; D remains unclear. This CDR3 has 13 amino acids. Germline V gene data show CDR1 as SGHDN and CDR2 as FVKESK. Trimming removed 0 bases at V and 5 bases at J, with 6 bases between. The CDR3 DNA sequence: TGTGCCAGCAGCCAAGATCAGCGAGATACGCAGTATTTT. It codes for CASSQDQRDTQYF.

This clonotype was seen a few times. The chain has TRBV5-4 and TRBJ2-3; 10 bases map to TRBD2. The trim removed 4 bases at V and 5 bases at J, leaving 7 bases unmatched. Germline CDR1 and CDR2: SGHNT and YYREEE (reference sequence). The length of the CDR3 is 15 residues. The CDR3 here is CASSQLAGVGDTQYF. As DNA, the CDR3 is TGTGCCAGCAGCCAGCTAGCGGGAGTGGGAGATACGCAGTATTTT. The complete variable domain, with remaining parts taken from reference TRBV5-4 and TRBJ2-3, reads ETGVTQSPTHLIKTRGQQVTLRCSSQSGHNTVSWYQQALGQGPQFIFQYYREEENGRGNFPPRFSGLQFPNYSSELNVNALELDDSALYLCASSQLAGVGDTQYFGPGTRLTVL.

This clonotype was counted between two and nine times. The rearrangement links TRBV19 to TRBJ2-1; 10 bases are a match to TRBD1. J lost 5 bases, V lost 6 bases, and 10 bases had no gene match. The CDR3 covers 16 residues. Germline-derived CDR1 and CDR2 are LNHDA and SQIVND (reference sequence). The CDR3 region is CASSRTGGGFNNEQFF. CDR3 coding DNA: TGTGCCAGTAGCAGGACAGGGGGTGGATTTAACAATGAGCAGTTCTTC.

The chain couples TRBV6-6 to TRBJ2-7; D is uncertain. Trimming removed 0 bases from V and 3 bases from J, with 15 bases in between. The germline V gene has CDR1 MNHNY and CDR2 SVGAGI (reference sequence). This CDR3 contains 16 residues. For the CDR3, the DNA is TGTGCCAGCAGTTACTCGATTCCGGGCCCAGGCTACGAGCAGTACTTC. Encoded protein: CASSYSIPGPGYEQYF.

This clonotype occurred many times. The chain links TRBV7-9 to TRBJ2-1; possible D gene TRBD2, 6 bases. Germline-derived CDR1 and CDR2 are SEHNR and FQNEAQ (reference sequence). Trimming cost V 5 bases and J 2 bases, with 19 bases left between them. The CDR3 has 17 amino acids. CDR3 DNA: TGTGCCAGCAGCGATCTAGCGCCCCGGGAAACCTACAATGAGCAGTTCTTC. Its translation: CASSDLAPRETYNEQFF.

This clonotype showed up just a few times. The V and J genes are TRBV2 and TRBJ2-7, with D perhaps TRBD2 (5 bases). Trimming cost V 2 bases and J 2 bases, with 13 bases left between them. CDR1 and CDR2 from the germline V gene are SNHLY and FYNNEI. The CDR3 consists of 15 residues. CDR3 sequence reads: CASSERPLAAYEQYF. In nucleotides, the CDR3 is TGTGCCAGCAGTGAACGGCCGCTAGCTGCCTACGAGCAGTACTTC.

The gene calls are TRBV7-6 and TRBJ2-7, with 7 bases identical to TRBD1. The germline gives CDR1 SGHVS, CDR2 FNYEAQ. V lost 8 bases to trimming and J lost 4 bases; unmatched junction nucleotides: 8. The CDR3 consists of 13 residues. The CDR3 spells CASALDRAYEQYF. DNA for the CDR3: TGTGCCAGCGCCCTAGACAGGGCTTACGAGCAGTACTTC. The whole variable domain, remainder taken from reference TRBV7-6 and TRBJ2-7, is GAGVSQSPRYKVTKRGQDVALRCDPISGHVSLYWYRQALGQGPEFLTYFNYEAQQDKSGLPNDRFSAERPEGSISTLTIQRTEQRDSAMYRCASALDRAYEQYFGPGTRLTVT.

This clonotype was seen repeatedly, ten times or more. This rearrangement joins TRBV3-1 to TRBJ1-1; D is undetermined. This CDR3 contains 14 residues. V was clipped by 0 bases and J by 2 bases, with 7 bases between them. The germline CDR1 and CDR2 sequences are LGHDT and YNNKEL (reference sequence). The CDR3 here is CASSQDHGNTEAFF. Here the CDR3 DNA reads TGTGCCAGCAGCCAAGACCACGGTAACACTGAAGCTTTCTTT.

This clonotype has at least ten counts. This chain uses TRBV20-1 with TRBJ2-7; 7 bases line up with TRBD2. This CDR3 has 14 residues. The germline gives CDR1 DFQATT, CDR2 SNEGSKA (reference sequence). V shed 0 bases and J 13 bases; nucleotides not matched to a gene: 15. The CDR3 sequence is CSARDLGGEGSTYF. CDR3 nucleotide sequence: TGCAGTGCTAGAGATCTAGGAGGGGAGGGATCTACCTACTTC.

Only a few counts were recorded for this clonotype. CDR3 residues: CASSLRGGLTDTQYF. The CDR3 DNA is TGTGCCAGCAGCTTAAGAGGTGGCCTCACAGATACGCAGTATTTT. The gene calls are TRBV7-3 and TRBJ2-3; no definite D call. CDR3 size: 15 residues. Looked up from germline, CDR1 is SGHTA and CDR2 is FQGTGA. V was clipped by 1 base and J by 2 bases, with 10 bases between them. Using reference TRBV7-3 and TRBJ2-3 for the parts outside the CDR3, the full variable domain is GAGVSQTPSNKVTEKGKYVELRCDPISGHTALYWYRQSLGQGPEFLIYFQGTGAADDSGLPNDRFFAVRPEGSVSTLKIQRTERGDSAVYLCASSLRGGLTDTQYFGPGTRLTVL.